This T cell receptor beta chain is drawn from a study of cytomegalovirus exposure and HLA in healthy donors. Study results and caveats: Reported results showed that the classifier diagnosed cytomegalovirus status with high specificity and sensitivity. At a 0.05 false discovery rate, a later analysis found approximately 17,000 TCR beta sequences to be associated with HLA alleles. Specificity for CMV antigens was confirmed in vitro for three of the CMV-associated chains.

Primers for the PCR totalled 60 Vbeta and 13 Jbeta. Method: immunoSEQ multiplex PCR; TCRdb's copy keeps in-frame clones and lacks some. The table has about 71,000 clones, 60% to 70% seen once. On this clone itself: Its matching antigen is unknown.

The length of the CDR3 is 14 residues. From germline, CDR1 is LNHDA and CDR2 SQIVND (reference sequence). Between the trimmed V and J ends, which lost 3 bases and 2 bases, there was a span of 10 bases. This chain uses TRBV19 with TRBJ1-1, with D unresolved. The source is a man between 40 and 49 years old in good health and CMV-seropositive. Sample: PBMCs. This CDR3 is CASSIVNRNTEAFF. The CDR3 nucleotides read TGTGCCAGTAGTATTGTAAACAGAAACACTGAAGCTTTCTTT.